This record looks at one T cell receptor (beta chain) sequence and its context. Participants came from around 25 US areas, aged about 18 to 100 years. Categorization into cohorts depended on clinical history that participants reported. Germline values: CDR1 SGHNT, CDR2 YENEEA. The length of the CDR3 is 15 residues. V lost 5 bases to trimming and J lost 4 bases, with 17 bases between them. This sample was taken from a study of blood T cell repertoires in COVID-19. Assay: immunoSEQ multiplex PCR; the TCRdb copy retains only in-frame clones and omits some. The sample includes around 190,000 clones, 80% to 90% seen only once; the top ten take 10%.

This TCR was recovered from a man younger than 35 with acute COVID-19. V is TRBV11-3 and J is TRBJ2-5; D may be TRBD2 (6 bases). The specimen sequenced was PBMCs or T cells enriched from blood (not recorded which). DNA for the CDR3: TGTGCCAGCAGCCACCCCGGGGGTCATGGAGAGACCCAGTACTTC. It is translated as CASSHPGGHGETQYF.